A selection of T cell receptor beta chains follows, all from one sample in a study of T cell changes during pregnancy in multiple sclerosis. TCRdb keeps only in-frame clones here, not all; method: immunoSEQ multiplex PCR. The table includes about 68,000 clones, 75% to 95% detected once. This material consisted of peripheral blood, taken in the first trimester of pregnancy. These receptors were obtained from a female donor with multiple sclerosis, enrolled in a pregnancy study. CDR3s include the opening cysteine and the closing phenylalanine or tryptophan. A D gene is named only where the DNA matches it firmly. Size is stated for part of the rows, as once, few or many counts, or as a class when the clone is expanded.

abundance,j_gene,d_gene,v_gene,CDR3nt,CDR3aa
-,TRBJ2-7,-,TRBV4-2,TGTGCCAGCAGCCAAGCTCAACTATCCTACGAGCAGTACTTC,CASSQAQLSYEQYF
-,TRBJ1-1,-,TRBV11-2,TGTGCCAGCAGCCCGAGCGTCGCACAGGGCTTCGCTTTCTTT,CASSPSVAQGFAFF
once,TRBJ2-7,TRBD2,TRBV7-9,TGTGCCAGCAGCATAGAGTTCAGTCGACTAGCGTTGACCTACGAGCAGTACTTC,CASSIEFSRLALTYEQYF
few,TRBJ2-5,TRBD1,TRBV18,TGTGCCAGCTCACCACCTGCAGGGGGCGAGACCCAGTACTTC,CASSPPAGGETQYF
once,TRBJ2-1,-,TRBV28,TGTGCCAGCAGTTTAGGGCTCAACAATGAGCAGTTCTTC,CASSLGLNNEQFF
-,TRBJ1-2,-,TRBV4-2,TGTGCCAGCAGCCCTGATCTCAGTAACTATGGCTACACCTTC,CASSPDLSNYGYTF
-,TRBJ1-2,-,TRBV18,TGTGCCAGCTCCCGCGAGGCAGGGCTGAATTATGGCTACACCTTC,CASSREAGLNYGYTF
-,TRBJ1-5,TRBD1,TRBV6-1,TGTGCCAGCAGTGGAGACAGGGGAGGAGGGCCCCAGCATTTT,CASSGDRGGGPQHF
-,TRBJ1-4,-,TRBV2,TGTGCCAGCAGTGCTCCAAGAGGGAGGGGTTCGACTAATGAAAAACTGTTTTTT,CASSAPRGRGSTNEKLFF
-,TRBJ2-1,TRBD1,TRBV5-4,TGTGCCAGCAGCGGCCGGGACAGGGGGGGGAATGAGCAGTTCTTC,CASSGRDRGGNEQFF
-,TRBJ1-1,TRBD1,TRBV19,TGTGCCAGTAGTATAGGACAGGGCACTGAAGCTTTCTTT,CASSIGQGTEAFF
-,TRBJ2-1,-,TRBV30,TGTGCCTGGAGTGGAGGAAATGAGCAGTTCTTC,CAWSGGNEQFF
-,TRBJ2-2,TRBD2,TRBV28,TGTGCCAGCATACCGCCGGCGGGAGGGTCGACCGGGGAGCTGTTTTTT,CASIPPAGGSTGELFF
-,TRBJ1-2,-,TRBV6-5,TGTGCCAGCAGTTTTACCCACGGTAACAGTCCCTATGGCTACACCTTC,CASSFTHGNSPYGYTF
-,TRBJ1-3,-,TRBV2,TGTGCCAGCAGTTTGACTCCCGCGTCTGGAAACACCATATATTTT,CASSLTPASGNTIYF
-,TRBJ2-7,-,TRBV7-8,TGTGCCAGCAGCTTACAGACCTACGAGCAGTACTTC,CASSLQTYEQYF
-,TRBJ2-2,-,TRBV27,TGTGCCAGCAGCCCACAAGAATGGGGGGCCGGGGAGCTGTTTTTT,CASSPQEWGAGELFF